This T cell receptor beta chain appears in the sequencing data of a study of identical twins. General observations from the study: Some out-of-frame alpha sequences were shared by twins, and these showed excess low generation probability.

TCRdb re-called the 5' RACE reads through MiXCR, storing one row per CDR3 protein. The table includes approximately 600,000 distinct CDR3 sequences, 7.5% to 10% detected once. On this clonotype itself: Its antigen is as yet unknown.

V dropped 4 bases and J dropped 1 base, with 12 bases sitting between them. Germline-derived CDR1 and CDR2 are SGHRS and YFSETQ. The CDR3 contains 15 residues. The same data also contributed to another study, on yellow fever vaccine responses in identical twins.

The clonotype originates from a woman between 18 and 30 years old in good health. V usage is TRBV5-1 and J usage is TRBJ2-1; D unresolved. The material sequenced was PBMCs. CDR3 DNA sequence: TGCGCCAGCAGCCCGATCGCAGAGTCCTACAATGAGCAGTTCTTC. Translating it yields CASSPIAESYNEQFF. Full variable domain (remainder filled in from reference TRBV5-1 and TRBJ2-1): KAGVTQTPRYLIKTRGQQVTLSCSPISGHRSVSWYQQTPGQGLQFLFEYFSETQRNKGNFPGRFSGRQFSNSRSEMNVSTLELGDSALYLCASSPIAESYNEQFFGPGTRLTVL.